These T cell receptor beta chains were read from a single sample in a study of T cell responses to AZD1222 COVID-19 vaccine. Measured with immunoSEQ multiplex PCR; TCRdb has only the in-frame clones, and not every one. The sample gives under 170,000 clones, 80% to 95% of which show up once; approximately 3.6% is in the top ten. The input for sequencing was peripheral blood, taken 28 days after the second AZD1222 dose. All receptors derive from an adult who received the AZD1222 COVID-19 vaccine. The CDR3 runs from the conserved cysteine through the conserved F or W.

TRBV3-1/TRBV3-2,CASSQESTLAGANEQFF
TRBV28,CASSFEQGLTNSPLHF
TRBV19,CASSFLGQGYNQPQHF
TRBV3-1/TRBV3-2,CASSPTDRGHEKLFF
TRBV6-2/TRBV6-3,CASSYIVETGGYEQYF
TRBV14,CASSTSGWPNEKLFF
TRBV4-3,CASSQGMGGPASGTSYEQYF
TRBV20-1,CSASGTGNQPQHF
TRBV27,CASSRGNQPQHF
TRBV12-3/TRBV12-4,CATTWRATDTQYF
TRBV28,CAHQQGRGEKLFF
TRBV2,CASSGLADGELFF
TRBV11-2,CASGRAGQNTGELFF
TRBV6-5,CASSKAVYTGELFF
TRBV12-3/TRBV12-4,CASSFGESYEQYF
TRBV6-6,CASRTTGANEKLFF
TRBV5-1,CASSPARQETQYF
TRBV12-3/TRBV12-4,CASSWDGDYGYTF
TRBV10-1,CASSARAFDEQFF
TRBV7-3,CASSLTAKEAYEQYF
TRBV4-3,CASSQGAAGSGNTIYF
TRBV12-1,CASSFWGGTQYF
TRBV5-4,CASSLAKSRLTGELFF
TRBV28,CASSFLSAVYTEAFF
TRBV3-1/TRBV3-2,CASSQGWFEAFF
TRBV7-6,CASSLGGGGLAVNYNEQFF
TRBV21-1,CASSNCPVGYTF
TRBV28,CASSPRTGVYETQYF
TRBV21-1,CASSPGTSSSKTQYF
TRBV5-5,CASSRGTRQETQYF
TRBV6-1,CASSEVRANQPQHF
TRBV5-1,CASSSISGTSGILGEQFF
TRBV7-3,CASSPGTGAVYEQYF
TRBV28,CASSSPLIGGRGDNEQFF
TRBV5-1,CASSLARRAGTGELFF
TRBV3-1/TRBV3-2,CASSWAGSNQPQHF
TRBV7-6,CASSQGLAGGLPDTQYF
TRBV29-1,CSARTGENTEAFF
TRBV4-1,CASSQVGGGRAIEQYF
TRBV7-9,CASSSNRGGYSNQPQHF
TRBV12-5,CASGPPFLLGRSDSPLHF
TRBV25-1,CASSGGAGQGYDEQYF
TRBV6-1,CASSEASGRASNEQFF
TRBV10-2,CASVPGQGAGDTQYF
TRBV5-1,CASSLGPAGGTDTQYF
TRBV3-1/TRBV3-2,CASSPRGTVKYF
TRBV3-1/TRBV3-2,CASSHRLAGEGELFF
TRBV5-5,CASSSRGSYEQYF
TRBV5-1,CASSTPNPSGRNNEQFF
TRBV5-1,CASSLLGNEKLFF
TRBV27,CASSFAGGGNTIYF
TRBV29-1,CSAATGVAGDTQYF